A single sample is the source of the 18 T cell receptor beta chains below, sequenced in a study of blood T cell repertoires in COVID-19. The method was immunoSEQ multiplex PCR; TCRdb's version includes in-frame clones alone and lacks a portion of them. Of roughly 500,000 clones in the sample, around 87% were seen once. Sequences were obtained from PBMCs or T cells enriched from blood (not recorded which). Every receptor here comes from a woman in her forties who had recovered from COVID-19.

This chain uses TRBV18 with TRBJ1-2; 7 nucleotides match TRBD1. Germline V gene data show CDR1 as KGHSH and CDR2 as LQKENI. The CDR3 loop spans 15 amino acids. With V trimmed by 6 bases and J by 0 bases, 7 bases remained unmatched. The CDR3 loop is CASSSDGTANYGYTF. CDR3 sequence (DNA): TGTGCCAGCTCCTCGGACGGGACAGCTAACTATGGCTACACCTTC.

J is TRBJ1-1 and V is TRBV6-5; TRBD1 is a possible D gene (6 bases). V shed 5 bases and J shed 8 bases, with 21 bases lying between them. The CDR3 runs to 15 residues. CDR1 and CDR2 from the germline V gene are MNHEY and SVGAGI. CDR3 in DNA: TGTGCCAGCAGTCTGAGGGGGACGGCCTACGGGGAAGCTTTCTTT. Translation gives CASSLRGTAYGEAFF.

In its sample, this clone was seen once. The chain joins TRBV16 to TRBJ2-7, with 9 bases fitting TRBD2. Germline lookup yields CDR1 KGHSY and CDR2 FQNENV. The CDR3 consists of 16 residues. Trimming removed 4 bases from V and 4 bases from J; junction bases left unmatched: 11. The DNA of the CDR3 is TGTGCCAGCAGCCTCCAAGCCCAGCGGGAGGTATACGAGCAGTACTTC. It codes for CASSLQAQREVYEQYF.

The rearrangement uses TRBV7-2 and TRBJ1-2; the match to TRBD1 covers 8 bases. The V and J ends lost 5 bases and 8 bases, in that order; junction bases with no gene match: 10. The CDR3 has 14 residues. Germline-derived CDR1 and CDR2 are SGHTA and FQGNSA. This CDR3 reads CASSQQGARIGYTF. In nucleotides, the CDR3 is TGTGCCAGCAGCCAGCAGGGGGCGCGGATAGGCTACACCTTC.

The chain links TRBV7-2 to TRBJ1-1, with 10 bases lining up with TRBD1. In germline, CDR1 is SGHTA, CDR2 FQGNSA. J lost 3 bases, V lost 5 bases, and 9 bases had no gene match. The CDR3 sequence is 16 residues long. CDR3 in DNA: TGTGCCAGCAGCCCCGACAGGGGGCAAGGGCACACTGAAGCTTTCTTT. Amino acids: CASSPDRGQGHTEAFF.

The chain uses TRBV29-1 and TRBJ2-7, with unresolved D. V lost 7 bases, J lost 4 bases, and 11 bases lay in between. CDR3 length: 11 amino acids. Per the germline V gene, CDR1 is SQVTM and CDR2 is ANQGSEA. This CDR3 reads CSASGSYEQYF. CDR3 bases: TGCAGCGCTTCGGGTTCGTACGAGCAGTACTTC.

V gene TRBV7-9 combines with J gene TRBJ1-1, with D unresolved. Germline V gene sequence: CDR1 SEHNR, CDR2 FQNEAQ (reference sequence). The CDR3 sequence is 12 residues long. The V gene lost 5 bases and the J gene lost 4 bases, with 8 bases spanning the gap. CDR3 region: CASSTSGTEAFF. CDR3 DNA sequence: TGTGCCAGCAGCACCAGCGGCACTGAAGCTTTCTTT.

V and J are TRBV29-1 and TRBJ1-1; D is perhaps TRBD1 (6 bases). The V gene lost 6 bases and the J gene lost 5 bases, with 19 bases spanning the gap. CDR3 length: 14 amino acids. The germline V gene encodes CDR1 SQVTM and CDR2 ANQGSEA. The CDR3 bases are TGCAGCGTCAAAGGGGGGGCGGGTGGTACTGAAGCTTTCTTT. Translated: CSVKGGAGGTEAFF. The full variable domain, its missing parts supplied by reference TRBV29-1 and TRBJ1-1, is SAVISQKPSRDICQRGTSLTIQCQVDSQVTMMFWYRQQPGQSLTLIATANQGSEATYESGFVIDKFPISRPNLTFSTLTVSNMSPEDSSIYLCSVKGGAGGTEAFFGQGTRLTVV.

The rearrangement joins TRBV7-8 to TRBJ1-1; D call uncertain. Germline assignment: CDR1 SGHVS and CDR2 FQNEAQ. V lost 1 base and J lost 11, with 8 bases in between. CDR3 size: 11 residues. In DNA, the CDR3 is TGTGCCAGCAGCTTAGGCGTATGGGCTTTCTTT. It codes for CASSLGVWAFF.

This rearrangement joins TRBV7-2 to TRBJ2-5, with TRBD1 matching over 7 bases. The CDR3 has 15 amino acids. Germline values: CDR1 SGHTA, CDR2 FQGNSA. The V segment lost 0 bases and the J segment 2 bases; nucleotides outside the gene matches: 3. CDR3 loop: CASSLAAGGQETQYF. The CDR3 region has the DNA TGTGCCAGCAGCTTAGCTGCAGGGGGTCAAGAGACCCAGTACTTC.

The chain joins TRBV5-5 to TRBJ1-3, with 8 bases that match TRBD1. Trimming took 4 bases from V and 3 from J; bases not matched to a gene: 12. In germline, CDR1 is SGHKS, CDR2 YYEKEE (reference sequence). This CDR3 contains 17 residues. The CDR3: CASSARRAGGRGNTIYF. As DNA, the CDR3 is TGTGCCAGCAGCGCCCGTCGGGCAGGGGGCCGTGGAAACACCATATATTTT.

This clone turned up a few times. V and J are TRBV2 and TRBJ2-2; TRBD2 matches 16 bases. The CDR3 is 21 amino acids. The germline gives CDR1 SNHLY, CDR2 FYNNEI. Trimming cost V 5 bases and J 1 base; bases outside gene matches: 13. The CDR3 spells CASSSFPPGLAGGVNTGELFF. The CDR3 bases are TGTGCCAGCAGTTCCTTTCCTCCGGGACTAGCGGGAGGGGTGAACACCGGGGAGCTGTTTTTT.

The V gene is TRBV19, the J gene TRBJ2-1; 9 bases agree with TRBD2. CDR1 LNHDA and CDR2 SQIVND come from the germline V gene (reference sequence). J lost 4 bases, V lost 9 bases, and 16 bases had no gene match. This CDR3 contains 17 residues. CDR3 amino acids: CARRKRGAGGIYNEQFF. CDR3 in DNA: TGTGCCAGGAGAAAACGGGGAGCGGGAGGCATTTACAATGAGCAGTTCTTC.

The CDR3 nucleotides read TGTGCCAGCAGTGGGGCGGACATCTCCTACAATGAGCAGTTCTTC. Translating gives CASSGADISYNEQFF. The V call is TRBV2, the J call TRBJ2-1, with D possibly TRBD1 on 5 matching bases. The CDR3 sequence is 15 residues long. CDR1 and CDR2 from the germline V gene are SNHLY and FYNNEI. V was trimmed by 4 bases and J by 0 bases, leaving 10 bases between them.

This chain connects TRBV10-2 to TRBJ2-1, with D perhaps TRBD2 (5 bases). V lost 5 bases, J lost 7 bases, and 12 bases lay in between. From germline, CDR1 is WSHSY and CDR2 SAAADI. This CDR3 comprises 13 residues. The CDR3 nucleotides are TGCGCCAGCAGTTTCGGACTTAATAATGAGCAGTTCTTC. The encoded protein is CASSFGLNNEQFF.

The chain joins TRBV27 to TRBJ2-7; TRBD2 aligns across 7 bases. The germline V gene encodes CDR1 MNHEY and CDR2 SMNVEV (reference sequence). The CDR3 has 18 residues. Unmatched junction bases numbered 12, after V lost 0 bases and J lost 1 base. The chain's CDR3 is CASSLSGGRKRESYEQYF. The CDR3 DNA sequence: TGTGCCAGCAGTTTATCGGGGGGACGGAAGCGGGAATCCTACGAGCAGTACTTC.

The CDR3 here is CASSVGRDFYNEQFF. DNA for the CDR3: TGTGCCAGCAGCGTTGGCCGGGACTTCTACAATGAGCAGTTCTTC. The chain recombines TRBV5-8 with TRBJ2-1; tentative D call: TRBD2 (6 bases). The V end lost 4 bases, the J end lost 3 bases, and 14 bases lay between the germline ends. This CDR3 is 15 amino acids long. Germline loops: CDR1 SGHTS, CDR2 YDEGEE.

J is TRBJ2-5 and V is TRBV25-1; D not certain. Germline V gene lookup returns CDR1 MGHDK and CDR2 SYGVNS. Trimming pared 3 bases from V and 6 bases from J, leaving 14 bases between. CDR3 length equals 14 residues. The CDR3 sequence is CASSDPGVSKTQYF. The CDR3 coding sequence is TGTGCCAGCAGTGATCCCGGAGTTTCAAAGACCCAGTACTTC.